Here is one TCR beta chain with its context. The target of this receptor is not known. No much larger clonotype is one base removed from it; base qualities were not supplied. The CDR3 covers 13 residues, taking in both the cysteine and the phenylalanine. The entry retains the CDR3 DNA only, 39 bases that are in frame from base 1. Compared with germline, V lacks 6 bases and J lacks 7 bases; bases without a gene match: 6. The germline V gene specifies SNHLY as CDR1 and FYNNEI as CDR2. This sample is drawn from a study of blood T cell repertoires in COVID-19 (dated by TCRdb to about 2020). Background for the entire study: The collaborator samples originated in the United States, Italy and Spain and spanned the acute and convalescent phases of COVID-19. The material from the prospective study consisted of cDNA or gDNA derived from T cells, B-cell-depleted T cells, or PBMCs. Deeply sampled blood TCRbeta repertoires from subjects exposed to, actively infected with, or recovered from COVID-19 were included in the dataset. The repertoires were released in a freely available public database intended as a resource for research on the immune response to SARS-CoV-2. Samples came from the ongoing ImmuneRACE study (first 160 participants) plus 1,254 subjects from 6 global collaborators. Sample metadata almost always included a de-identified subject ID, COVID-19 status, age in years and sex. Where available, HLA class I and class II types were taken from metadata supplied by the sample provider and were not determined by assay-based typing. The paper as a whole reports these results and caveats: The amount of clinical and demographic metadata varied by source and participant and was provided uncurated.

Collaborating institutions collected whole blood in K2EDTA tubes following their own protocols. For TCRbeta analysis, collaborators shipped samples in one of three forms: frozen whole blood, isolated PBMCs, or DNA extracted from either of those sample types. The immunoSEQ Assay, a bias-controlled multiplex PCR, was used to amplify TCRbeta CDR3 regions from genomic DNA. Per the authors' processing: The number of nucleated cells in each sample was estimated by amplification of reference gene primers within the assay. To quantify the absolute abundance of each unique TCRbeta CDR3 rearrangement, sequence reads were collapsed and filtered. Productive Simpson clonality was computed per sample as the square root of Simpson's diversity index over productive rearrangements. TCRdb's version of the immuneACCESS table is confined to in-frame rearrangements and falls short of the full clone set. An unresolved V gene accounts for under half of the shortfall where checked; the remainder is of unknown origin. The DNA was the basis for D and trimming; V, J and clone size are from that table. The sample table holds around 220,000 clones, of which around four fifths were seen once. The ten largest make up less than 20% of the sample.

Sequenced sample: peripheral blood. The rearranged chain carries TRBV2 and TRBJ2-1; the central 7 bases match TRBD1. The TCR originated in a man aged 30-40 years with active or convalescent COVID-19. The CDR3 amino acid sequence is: CASRRGGFNEQFF. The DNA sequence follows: TGTGCCAGCAGGAGAGGGGGCTTTAATGAGCAGTTCTTC.